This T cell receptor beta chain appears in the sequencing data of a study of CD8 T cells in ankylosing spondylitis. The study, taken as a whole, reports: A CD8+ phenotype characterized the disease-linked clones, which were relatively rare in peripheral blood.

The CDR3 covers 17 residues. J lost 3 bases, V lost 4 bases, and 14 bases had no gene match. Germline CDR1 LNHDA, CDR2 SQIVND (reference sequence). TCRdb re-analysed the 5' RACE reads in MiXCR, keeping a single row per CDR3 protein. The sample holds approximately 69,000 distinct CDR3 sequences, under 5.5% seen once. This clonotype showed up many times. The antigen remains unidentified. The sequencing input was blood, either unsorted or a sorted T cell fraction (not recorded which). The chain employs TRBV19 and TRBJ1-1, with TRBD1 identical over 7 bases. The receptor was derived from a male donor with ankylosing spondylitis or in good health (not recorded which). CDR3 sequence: CASSRSHQTGMDTEAFF. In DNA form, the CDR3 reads TGTGCCAGTAGTAGATCCCACCAGACAGGGATGGACACTGAAGCTTTCTTT.